Below, 21 T cell receptor beta chains from the same sample are listed, as sequenced in a study of blood T cell repertoires in COVID-19. The protocol was immunoSEQ multiplex PCR, while the TCRdb copy is restricted to in-frame clones and leaves out a portion. This repertoire shows roughly 250,000 clones, 75% to 90% found once; its top ten account for about 3.1%. The sequenced material came from PBMCs or T cells enriched from blood (not recorded which). Source of these receptors: a woman in her thirties or forties who had been exposed to COVID-19.

CDR3 amino acids: CASSYSNSRRAYGYTF. The CDR3 DNA sequence: TGTGCCAGCAGTTACTCCAACAGTCGAAGAGCCTATGGCTACACCTTC. The chain employs TRBV6-2 or TRBV6-3 and TRBJ1-2; D is uncertain. The CDR3 contains 16 residues. V lost 0 bases and J 4 bases, leaving 15 bases between the germline ends. Germline CDR1 is MNHEY and CDR2 is SVGEGT.

The rearrangement uses TRBV11-1 and TRBJ2-4; D gene uncertain. The germline V gene encodes CDR1 SGHAT and CDR2 FQDESV (reference sequence). V lost 5 bases and J lost 4, with 3 bases in between. This CDR3 has 11 amino acids. The CDR3 reads CASSLKNIQYF. The CDR3 bases are TGTGCCAGCAGCCTGAAAAACATTCAGTACTTC.

The V call is TRBV4-1, the J call TRBJ2-3, with D possibly being TRBD1 (6 bases). Trimming removed 4 bases at V and 4 bases at J, with 9 bases between. Germline CDR1 MGHRA, CDR2 YSYEKL. The length of the CDR3 is 13 residues. The CDR3 coding sequence is TGCGCCAGCAGCCGCACAGGGCCAGATACGCAGTATTTT. This translates into CASSRTGPDTQYF.

A note on this clone: One end of the junction does not line up with germline, which may come from a read error. The chain employs TRBV5-1 and TRBJ1-2, with a tentative D call TRBD1 (6 bases). CDR1 and CDR2 (germline): SGHRS, YFSETQ. The length of the CDR3 is 16 residues. The CDR3 DNA reads TGTGCCAGCAGCTTTCTTAACCTGGACGGTGGGGGCGGCTACACCTTC. It is translated as CASSFLNLDGGGGYTF.

The chain recombines TRBV4-3 with TRBJ2-7; D possibly corresponds to TRBD1 (5 bases). Trimming removed 4 bases at V and 7 bases at J, with 20 bases between. The CDR3 totals 15 residues. The germline gives CDR1 LGHNA, CDR2 YSLEER. This CDR3 is CASSLGAQVLVEQYF. The CDR3 DNA is TGCGCCAGCAGCCTAGGGGCACAGGTCCTCGTTGAGCAGTACTTC.

This clone was found a few times. The chain employs TRBV29-1 and TRBJ1-2; 8 nucleotides match TRBD1. The CDR3 is 16 amino acids. J lost 5 bases, V lost 6 bases, and 17 bases had no gene match. Germline CDR1 reads SQVTM; CDR2 reads ANQGSEA. In nucleotides, the CDR3 is TGCAGCGTGTTGGGACAGGACAAGGCTATTACTTATGGCTACACCTTC. It codes for CSVLGQDKAITYGYTF.

The rearrangement joins TRBV5-4 to TRBJ1-2; 8 nucleotides line up with TRBD1. The CDR3 loop spans 14 amino acids. Germline CDR1 and CDR2: SGHNT and YYREEE (reference sequence). V lost 4 bases and J lost 4; bases outside the gene matches: 6. In nucleotides, the CDR3 is TGTGCCAGCAGCCACGACAGGGGCGTCTATGGCTACACCTTC. Translation gives CASSHDRGVYGYTF.

V gene TRBV5-1 combines with J gene TRBJ2-3; 10 bases line up with TRBD2. Germline V gene data show CDR1 as SGHRS and CDR2 as YFSETQ. V dropped 3 bases and J dropped 2; count of bases not matched to a gene: 6. This CDR3 contains 16 residues. The CDR3 region is CASSSSSGGPTDTQYF. CDR3 coding DNA: TGCGCCAGCAGCTCGAGTAGCGGGGGGCCCACAGATACGCAGTATTTT.

The chain combines TRBV4-1 with TRBJ2-1, with D possibly being TRBD2 (5 bases). Germline CDR1 is MGHRA and CDR2 is YSYEKL. The CDR3 is 15 amino acids. V lost 2 bases to trimming and J lost 8 bases, with 16 bases between them. Here the CDR3 DNA reads TGCGCCAGCAGCCAACCCTCCCGGGGATTCGATGAGCAGTTCTTC. This encodes CASSQPSRGFDEQFF.

This sequence joins TRBV18 and TRBJ1-4; 7 bases agree with TRBD1. The V gene's germline CDR1 is KGHSH and CDR2 LQKENI. The CDR3 covers 16 residues. V dropped 5 bases and J dropped 8; count of bases not matched to a gene: 14. CDR3 in amino acids: CASSTYNRGEREKLFF. CDR3 coding DNA: TGTGCCAGCTCAACGTATAACAGGGGTGAGAGGGAAAAACTGTTTTTT.

V is TRBV7-3 and J is TRBJ2-7; possibly TRBD1 for D (5 bases). The CDR3 covers 13 residues. Germline assignment: CDR1 SGHTA and CDR2 FQGTGA. With 2 bases removed from V and 4 bases from J, the gap between germline ends came to 9 bases. The CDR3 coding sequence is TGTGCCAGCAGCTTATATAAGGGGTACGAGCAGTACTTC. It is translated as CASSLYKGYEQYF.

V usage is TRBV5-4 and J usage is TRBJ2-7; 8 bases are a match to TRBD2. The CDR3 consists of 15 residues. Losses at the gene ends were 0 bases for V and 5 bases for J; bases not matched to a gene: 7. CDR1 and CDR2 from the germline V gene are SGHNT and YYREEE (reference sequence). Here the CDR3 DNA reads TGTGCCAGCAGCTTGGACGGGGGGGCCGTCGACGAGCAGTACTTC. Translation gives CASSLDGGAVDEQYF.

This chain uses TRBV3-1 (or the pseudogene TRBV3-2) with TRBJ1-6; D is undetermined. V was clipped by 4 bases and J by 7 bases, with 5 bases between them. The CDR3 totals 12 residues. Germline V gene data show CDR1 as LGHDT and CDR2 as YNNKEL (reference sequence). The CDR3 DNA follows: TGTGCCAGCAGCCTAATGAATTCACCCCTCCACTTT. Its protein is CASSLMNSPLHF.

The chain uses TRBV30 and TRBJ2-5; 13 bases fit TRBD2. The CDR3 spans 14 residues. Looked up from germline, CDR1 is GTSNPN and CDR2 is SVGIG (reference sequence). Trimming cost V 3 bases and J 5 bases; bases outside gene matches: 3. CDR3 DNA: TGTGCCTGGAGCAGGACTAGCGGGGGTGAGACCCAGTACTTC. It codes for CAWSRTSGGETQYF.

This sequence joins TRBV4-2 and TRBJ1-4; 7 positions match TRBD1. V lost 2 bases and J lost 3; bases outside the gene matches: 6. CDR1 and CDR2 from the germline V gene are LGHNA and YNFKEQ. The CDR3 contains 16 residues. The CDR3 protein is CASSQPDRRANEKLFF. DNA of the CDR3: TGTGCCAGCAGCCAACCGGACAGGAGGGCTAATGAAAAACTGTTTTTT.

The rearrangement uses TRBV11-3 and TRBJ2-1; 8 bases map to TRBD2. CDR3 length: 15 residues. V gave up 4 bases and J gave up 2 bases; unmatched junction bases: 4. The V gene's germline CDR1 is SGHNT and CDR2 YENEEA. The DNA for the CDR3 is TGTGCCAGCAGCTCCCTAGCGGGCCCCTACAATGAGCAGTTCTTC. It is translated as CASSSLAGPYNEQFF.

In its sample, this clone was seen once. J is TRBJ2-3 and V is TRBV10-3, with 7 bases identical to TRBD2. The CDR3 totals 15 residues. The J segment lost 1 base and the V segment lost 8 bases, leaving 9 bases of the junction unmatched. Germline CDR1 and CDR2: ENHRY and SYGVKD. Here the CDR3 reads CAIAFTGGGTDTQYF. The CDR3 region has the DNA TGTGCCATCGCCTTCACGGGGGGAGGCACAGATACGCAGTATTTT.

The V gene is TRBV7-2, the J gene TRBJ2-6; weak D call: TRBD2 (5 bases). The germline V gene has CDR1 SGHTA and CDR2 FQGNSA. The V gene lost 3 bases and the J gene lost 4 bases, with 22 bases spanning the gap. The CDR3 totals 19 residues. CDR3 in DNA: TGTGCCAGCAGCTTTTTCCCGGGCCCGGGAACTACCGGGGCCAACGTCCTGACTTTC. Protein product: CASSFFPGPGTTGANVLTF. The full variable domain, with the rest looked up from reference TRBV7-2 and TRBJ2-6, is GAGVSQSPSNKVTEKGKDVELRCDPISGHTALYWYRQSLGQGLEFLIYFQGNSAPDKSGLPSDRFSAERTGGSVSTLTIQRTQQEDSAVYLCASSFFPGPGTTGANVLTFGAGSRLTVL.

This clone appeared once. The chain combines TRBV14 with TRBJ2-5; no reliable D call. V lost 1 base, J lost 7 bases, and 10 bases lay in between. CDR1 and CDR2 (germline): SGHDN, FVKESK. The CDR3 runs 13 residues. CDR3 DNA: TGTGCCAGCAGCCAAGGCTCCGTCGGGACCCAGTACTTC. Translated, it gives CASSQGSVGTQYF.

In DNA, the CDR3 is TGTGCCAGTAGTATAACGGCTAGCGGGGGGAGGGAGCAGTTCTTC. Its translation: CASSITASGGREQFF. The chain is built from TRBV19 and TRBJ2-1, with 11 bases matching TRBD2. The junction had 7 bases not matched to a gene; V was cut back by 2 bases and J by 10 bases. The CDR3 has 15 residues. The germline CDR1 and CDR2 sequences are LNHDA and SQIVND (reference sequence).

This rearrangement joins TRBV6-6 to TRBJ2-2, with D possibly TRBD2 on 6 matching bases. The ends were cut back, 4 bases at V and 7 bases at J, with 13 bases in the middle. This CDR3 region has 14 residues. In germline, CDR1 is MNHNY, CDR2 SVGAGI (reference sequence). The CDR3 loop reads CASSSKDYIGELFF. CDR3 coding DNA: TGTGCCAGCAGTTCCAAGGACTATATCGGGGAGCTGTTTTTT.